This TCR beta chain was identified in a study of cytomegalovirus exposure and HLA in healthy donors. Though probably carrying unrecorded immune exposures, donors were nominally healthy at sampling. The PCR had 60 Vbeta and 13 Jbeta primers. Libraries were prepared by immunoSEQ multiplex PCR; TCRdb keeps only in-frame clonotypes and omits some of them. The profile shows approximately 190,000 clones, 84% of them singletons. General study findings and limits: Relative to equally common others, HLA-associated TCR beta chains showed greater clonal expansion in a later analysis. Solely CMV serostatus was available to characterize immune exposure.

Comment on this clone: Antigen specificity is unknown.

Germline V gives CDR1 SGHTA, CDR2 FQGNSA. The CDR3 has 16 amino acids. J lost 5 bases, V lost 6 bases, and 10 bases had no gene match. V is TRBV7-2 and J is TRBJ2-3; TRBD2 aligns across 11 bases. Sequenced: PBMCs. This TCR was sampled from a woman aged 45-59 years in good health and CMV-seropositive. The chain's CDR3 is CASRLLVGLAGDTQYF. The CDR3 DNA reads as TGTGCCAGCAGACTACTCGTAGGACTAGCGGGAGATACGCAGTATTTT.